This T cell receptor beta chain appears in the sequencing data of a study of blood T cell repertoires in COVID-19. Study as a whole: PBMCs, B-cell-depleted T cells, or T cells were the source of the cDNA or gDNA that made up the material.

Source study methods: It was from reference gene primer amplification that nucleated cell counts were estimated. Profiled with immunoSEQ multiplex PCR; TCRdb holds only in-frame clones, not every one. Clone size and the V and J calls come from that table; the DNA yielded D and trimming. The sample has about 73,000 clones; nearly 85% are singletons. Specimen: peripheral blood. The receptor's source is an older woman with acute or convalescent COVID-19.

CDR3 bases: TGTGCCAGTAGCCGGGACAGGGGTAACTATGGCTACACCTTC. Residues: CASSRDRGNYGYTF. The chain has TRBV19 and TRBJ1-2; 10 bases align to TRBD1. This CDR3 region has 14 residues. CDR1 and CDR2 (germline): LNHDA, SQIVND (reference sequence). V shed 6 bases, J shed 1 base, and the junction held 2 bases outside the gene matches.